This TCR beta chain was recovered during a study of cytomegalovirus exposure and HLA in healthy donors. In the PCR, 60 Vbeta and 13 Jbeta primers were used. Profiled with immunoSEQ multiplex PCR; TCRdb holds only in-frame clones, not every one. The data show fewer than 150,000 clones, with 80% seen just once and roughly 4.7% held by the top ten. This CDR3 is 12 amino acids long. The germline V gene has CDR1 MNHEY and CDR2 SVGAGI. Trimming took off 0 bases at V and 7 bases at J, with 6 bases between the two ends. Sequencing was performed on PBMCs. The clonotype comes from a male donor in good health and CMV-seronegative. The chain carries TRBV6-5 and TRBJ1-2; D is unclear. CDR3 loop: CASSYSGVGYTF. CDR3 DNA sequence: TGTGCCAGCAGTTACTCCGGGGTTGGCTACACCTTC.